Below, 22 T cell receptor beta chains from the same sample are listed, as sequenced in a study of CD8+CD57+ T cells in acquired aplastic anemia. Genomic DNA, the template, was used for profiling of the TCR beta VDJ and CDR3. Using its own MiXCR run on the reads, TCRdb lists one record per CDR3 protein. The sample has around 430,000 distinct CDR3 sequences, approximately 32% seen once. An expansion of CD8+CD57+ cells by flow cytometry had been shown in patients chosen for sequencing. Sequenced input: sorted CD4+, CD8+, or CD8+CD57+ T cells (not recorded which) from PBMCs. The source is a human donor with aplastic anemia.

This sequence joins TRBV5-1 and TRBJ2-1; 9 bases are shared with TRBD2. CDR3 size: 15 residues. V was pared by 4 bases and J by 3 bases, with 5 bases of the junction left unmatched. Germline values: CDR1 SGHRS, CDR2 YFSETQ. CDR3 coding DNA: TGCGCCAGCAGCGCTAGCGGGACTAACTACAATGAGCAGTTCTTC. Its protein is CASSASGTNYNEQFF.

V usage is TRBV7-9 and J usage is TRBJ2-3, with 9 bases fitting TRBD1. The CDR3 has 14 residues. V lost 2 bases, J lost 4 bases, and 1 base stayed unmatched. In germline, CDR1 is SEHNR, CDR2 FQNEAQ (reference sequence). CDR3 protein: CASSLTGGSDTQYF. The CDR3 coding sequence is TGTGCCAGCAGCTTAACAGGGGGCTCAGATACGCAGTATTTT.

The table lists this clonotype with a few counts. The chain recombines TRBV12-3 or TRBV12-4 with TRBJ2-1; 12 bases agree with TRBD2. This CDR3 region has 16 residues. Germline trimming cut 6 bases from V and 4 bases from J; bases unmatched to any gene: 7. Here the CDR3 reads CASRVRLAGEYNEQFF. The CDR3, as DNA: TGTGCCAGCAGAGTCAGACTAGCGGGGGAGTACAATGAGCAGTTCTTC.

The rearrangement links TRBV19 to TRBJ1-1; perhaps TRBD1 as D (5 bases). This CDR3 is built from 13 residues. CDR1 LNHDA and CDR2 SQIVND come from the germline V gene (reference sequence). V lost 6 bases and J 3 bases, leaving 11 bases between the germline ends. This CDR3 is CASSTGRDTEAFF. The CDR3 coding sequence is TGTGCCAGTAGCACAGGCAGGGACACTGAAGCTTTCTTT.

The gene calls are TRBV12-5 and TRBJ2-3, with D perhaps matching TRBD1 (7 bases). This CDR3 spans 13 amino acids. Per the germline V gene, CDR1 is LGHNT and CDR2 is FRNRAP. The ends were cut back, 5 bases at V and 5 bases at J, with 11 bases in the middle. In DNA, the CDR3 is TGTGCTAGTGGTCCAGGGGGAGGAGATACGCAGTATTTT. Its protein is CASGPGGGDTQYF.

The CDR3 region has the DNA TGTGCCATCAGTGAGGACAGGCTCTACGAGCAGTACTTC. Amino acids: CAISEDRLYEQYF. The chain employs TRBV10-3 and TRBJ2-7; perhaps TRBD1 as D (6 bases). CDR1 ENHRY and CDR2 SYGVKD come from the germline V gene. The length of the CDR3 is 13 residues. Between the trimmed V and J ends, which lost 2 bases and 3 bases, there was a span of 8 bases.

In this sample, this clonotype turned up many times. The rearrangement joins TRBV19 to TRBJ1-5; D call uncertain. Per germline, CDR1 LNHDA and CDR2 SQIVND (reference sequence). The CDR3 has 14 amino acids. Trimming removed 2 bases from V and 1 base from J, with 6 bases in between. The CDR3 DNA sequence: TGTGCCAGTAGTATACGGGGAAGCAATCAGCCCCAGCATTTT. This encodes CASSIRGSNQPQHF.

Only a few counts were recorded for this clonotype. The chain has TRBV20-1 and TRBJ1-5; 7 nucleotides agree with TRBD1. V shed 5 bases, J shed 2 bases, and the junction held 12 bases outside the gene matches. Germline V CDR1 and CDR2: DFQATT, SNEGSKA (reference sequence). The CDR3 spans 16 residues. CDR3 sequence reads: CSALGRTGWGNQPQHF. CDR3 DNA: TGCAGTGCTCTTGGCCGGACAGGTTGGGGCAATCAGCCCCAGCATTTT.

This clonotype occurred many times. The chain recombines TRBV2 with TRBJ2-7, with D unresolved. This CDR3 region has 13 residues. V shed 7 bases and J shed 6 bases, with 16 bases lying between them. Germline assignment: CDR1 SNHLY and CDR2 FYNNEI. This CDR3 is CASTAGVPPEQYF. The DNA of the CDR3 is TGTGCCAGCACGGCAGGAGTTCCGCCCGAGCAGTACTTC.

This clonotype was seen many times. The V gene is TRBV20-1, the J gene TRBJ1-5; no reliable D call. This CDR3 comprises 13 residues. The V end lost 0 bases, the J end lost 0 bases, and 3 bases lay between the germline ends. Per germline, CDR1 DFQATT and CDR2 SNEGSKA (reference sequence). The chain's CDR3 is CSARDFSNQPQHF. In nucleotides, the CDR3 is TGCAGTGCTAGAGATTTTAGCAATCAGCCCCAGCATTTT.

This clonotype was seen ten or more times. This chain joins TRBV2 and TRBJ1-2, with D possibly matching TRBD1 (5 bases). CDR1 is SNHLY and CDR2 is FYNNEI in the germline V gene. Trimming shortened V by 6 bases and J by 4 bases, and 12 bases separated the two germline ends. The CDR3 runs 13 residues. CDR3 nucleotides: TGTGCCAGCAGCGAGCAGGGAACCTATGGCTACACCTTC. This translates into CASSEQGTYGYTF. Variable domain in full (rest from reference TRBV2 and TRBJ1-2): EPEVTQTPSHQVTQMGQEVILRCVPISNHLYFYWYRQILGQKVEFLVSFYNNEISEKSEIFDDQFSVERPDGSNFTLKIRSTKLEDSAMYFCASSEQGTYGYTFGSGTRLTVV.

The CDR3 here is CATSDVVGQGFGELFF. The CDR3, as DNA: TGTGCCACCAGTGATGTAGTGGGACAGGGGTTCGGGGAGCTGTTTTTT. The chain joins TRBV24-1 to TRBJ2-2; 10 nucleotides line up with TRBD1. This CDR3 is 16 amino acids long. CDR1 KGHDR and CDR2 SFDVKD come from the germline V gene. The V and J ends lost 3 bases and 7 bases, in that order; junction bases with no gene match: 7.

This clonotype was seen at least ten times. The chain joins TRBV19 to TRBJ1-5, with D maybe TRBD1 (5 bases). Trimming pared 5 bases from V and 4 bases from J, leaving 6 bases between. The CDR3 covers 12 residues. Germline CDR1 is LNHDA and CDR2 is SQIVND (reference sequence). The CDR3 loop reads CASSRQNQPQHF. The CDR3 DNA is TGTGCCAGTAGTCGACAGAATCAGCCCCAGCATTTT. The full variable domain, rest sourced from reference TRBV19 and TRBJ1-5, is DGGITQSPKYLFRKEGQNVTLSCEQNLNHDAMYWYRQDPGQGLRLIYYSQIVNDFQKGDIAEGYSVSREKKESFPLTVTSAQKNPTAFYLCASSRQNQPQHFGDGTRLSIL.

The chain recombines TRBV24-1 with TRBJ2-6; unclear D gene. The CDR3 consists of 16 residues. Trimming pared 6 bases from V and 0 bases from J, leaving 11 bases between. From germline, CDR1 is KGHDR and CDR2 SFDVKD. CDR3: CATSLIVSSGANVLTF. For the CDR3, the DNA is TGTGCCACCAGTTTAATAGTCAGCTCTGGGGCCAACGTCCTGACTTTC.

This chain connects TRBV4-2 to TRBJ2-3; D is possibly TRBD1 (5 bases). CDR1 and CDR2 (germline): LGHNA, YNFKEQ. V lost 4 bases to trimming and J lost 2 bases, with 13 bases between them. The CDR3 length is 15 residues. The CDR3 region has the DNA TGTGCCAGCAGCCTCCAGGGTGGGCACACAGATACGCAGTATTTT. Translating it yields CASSLQGGHTDTQYF.

The table lists this clonotype with many counts. CDR3 sequence: CASSVDGTPLEEQYF. The CDR3 DNA sequence: TGTGCCAGCAGCGTAGACGGGACGCCCCTGGAAGAGCAGTACTTC. The chain is built from TRBV9 and TRBJ2-7; either TRBD1 or TRBD2 may fit D (5 bases each). Looked up from germline, CDR1 is SGDLS and CDR2 is YYNGEE. The CDR3 loop spans 15 amino acids. Deletions cut 0 bases from V and 7 bases from J, with 17 bases between.

The rearrangement links TRBV10-3 to TRBJ1-2; unclear D gene. Germline assignment: CDR1 ENHRY and CDR2 SYGVKD. Trimming shortened V by 6 bases and J by 5 bases, and 4 bases separated the two germline ends. This CDR3 comprises 10 residues. The CDR3 sequence: CAISGYGYTF. The CDR3 nucleotides are TGTGCCATCAGCGGGTATGGCTACACCTTC.

This clonotype came up a few times. The rearrangement uses TRBV7-2 and TRBJ1-1; the D is unclear. The germline gives CDR1 SGHTA, CDR2 FQGNSA. CDR3 length equals 13 residues. V was pared by 8 bases and J by 0 bases, with 10 bases between. CDR3 DNA sequence: TGTGCCAGCCAACCGGGTCTGAACACTGAAGCTTTCTTT. It codes for CASQPGLNTEAFF.

In its sample, this clonotype was seen once. V and J are TRBV19 and TRBJ2-5; D is perhaps TRBD2 (7 bases). Germline V gene lookup returns CDR1 LNHDA and CDR2 SQIVND (reference sequence). Deletions cut 5 bases from V and 5 bases from J, with 15 bases between. The CDR3 is 14 residues long. The CDR3: CASSEGGHRETQYF. The CDR3 DNA sequence: TGTGCCAGTAGTGAGGGGGGGCACCGCGAGACCCAGTACTTC. The complete variable domain, with remaining parts taken from reference TRBV19 and TRBJ2-5, reads DGGITQSPKYLFRKEGQNVTLSCEQNLNHDAMYWYRQDPGQGLRLIYYSQIVNDFQKGDIAEGYSVSREKKESFPLTVTSAQKNPTAFYLCASSEGGHRETQYFGPGTRLLVL.

This clonotype was observed a handful of times. V and J are TRBV6-1 and TRBJ2-5; D is ambiguous. There are 15 residues in the CDR3. The V gene lost 0 bases and the J gene lost 4 bases, with 12 bases spanning the gap. Germline V lookup: CDR1 MNHNS, CDR2 SASEGT. CDR3 residues: CASSEAIGSLETQYF. The CDR3 region has the DNA TGTGCCAGCAGTGAAGCGATCGGAAGTTTAGAGACCCAGTACTTC.

This clonotype turned up a few times. The chain links TRBV20-1 to TRBJ1-5; 7 nucleotides line up with TRBD1. CDR1 is DFQATT, CDR2 SNEGSKA, per germline (reference sequence). This CDR3 region has 16 residues. V lost 6 bases, J lost 3 bases, and 14 bases stayed unmatched. DNA for the CDR3: TGCAGTGCAAGCCACCAGGGGGGCATTAACAATCAGCCCCAGCATTTT. Translation: CSASHQGGINNQPQHF.

This clonotype appeared many times. V is TRBV7-9 and J is TRBJ1-3; no reliable D call. CDR1 and CDR2 (germline): SEHNR, FQNEAQ (reference sequence). This CDR3 is built from 12 residues. Trimming cost V 6 bases and J 3 bases, with 6 bases left between them. CDR3 region: CASSFLGNTIYF. The CDR3 region has the DNA TGTGCCAGCAGTTTCCTTGGAAACACCATATATTTT.